This TCR beta chain stems from a study of control samples from healthy donors and cancer patients (dated by TCRdb to 2018 to 2021). Library prep was done by the immunoSEQ multiplex PCR assay. Sourced from immuneACCESS, this table was stored by TCRdb with only in-frame sequences that have V and J called. A share of the clones is absent; for the studies checked, an unresolved V gene accounts for under half, and the remainder has no known explanation. This sample lists roughly 180,000 clones; approximately 92% were detected once. Of the sample, approximately 2% is held by the ten largest clones. A word on this clone: What antigen it recognizes has not been identified. Base qualities are not recorded, but no much larger clone differs from it by a single base.

The junction carries 10 bases between V and J, which are trimmed by 0 bases and 8 bases respectively. The CDR3 runs 13 amino acids, cysteine and phenylalanine included. Only CDR3 DNA is held: 39 bases, read in frame from base 1. CDR1 MGHRA and CDR2 YSYEKL were looked up in the germline V gene. The rearrangement joined TRBV4-1 to TRBJ1-1; no D gene can be assigned with confidence. This receptor was obtained from a woman aged 40 to 50 in good health. The sample taken for sequencing was blood. The CDR3 has the sequence CASSQDPGREAFF. Here is the DNA: TGCGCCAGCAGCCAAGATCCCGGGAGAGAAGCTTTCTTT.